The rows below give T cell receptor beta chains drawn from one sample of a study of T cells in Graves' hyperthyroidism and ophthalmopathy. Each CDR3 protein is one row after TCRdb ran MiXCR on the multiplex PCR reads. The data hold some 720,000 distinct CDR3 sequences, with roughly 15% observed a single time. Specimen: blood. Source of these receptors: a man aged 18 to 30 with Graves' hyperthyroidism. The CDR3 runs from the conserved cysteine through the conserved F or W. The D gene is left open where the match is weak. Where a row states a size, it is once, few, many or the class of an expanded clone; other rows omit it.

j_gene	v_gene	d_gene	abundance	CDR3aa	CDR3nt
TRBJ1-5	TRBV2	.	many	CASIGADNQPQHF	TGTGCCAGCATTGGTGCGGACAATCAGCCCCAGCATTTT
TRBJ1-6	TRBV9	.	many	CASSVQINSPLHF	TGTGCCAGCAGCGTCCAAATTAATTCACCCCTCCACTTT
TRBJ1-1	TRBV6-1	.	.	CASSARAGRTTEAFF	TGTGCCAGCAGTGCTCGGGCGGGGCGAACCACTGAAGCTTTCTTT
TRBJ1-5	TRBV20-1	.	.	CSASKPGLAQPQHF	TGCAGTGCTAGTAAGCCAGGGCTAGCTCAGCCCCAGCATTTT
TRBJ2-6	TRBV5-1	.	.	CASSFGPSGANVLTF	TGCGCCAGCAGCTTCGGGCCCTCTGGGGCCAACGTCCTGACTTTC
TRBJ2-4	TRBV28	.	few	CASTPGAALAKNIQYF	TGTGCCAGCACCCCGGGGGCGGCACTAGCCAAAAACATTCAGTACTTC
TRBJ2-1	TRBV25-1	TRBD2	few	CASGTSGSYNEQFF	TGTGCCAGCGGGACTAGCGGCTCCTACAATGAGCAGTTCTTC
TRBJ2-7	TRBV19	.	.	CARGEGGSRGQYF	TGTGCCAGGGGGGAGGGGGGATCCCGGGGGCAGTACTTC
TRBJ2-7	TRBV20-1	.	few	CSARIYEQYF	TGCAGTGCTAGGATCTACGAGCAGTACTTC
TRBJ2-7	TRBV6-1	TRBD1	many	CASDPKTGTYEQYF	TGTGCCAGCGATCCCAAGACAGGGACCTACGAGCAGTACTTC
TRBJ2-1	TRBV28	TRBD2	many	CASSSYASGRAWEQFF	TGTGCCAGCAGTTCATACGCTAGCGGGAGGGCCTGGGAGCAGTTCTTC
TRBJ2-5	TRBV15	.	.	CATSETGHYLETQYF	TGTGCCACCAGCGAAACAGGGCACTACCTCGAGACCCAGTACTTC
TRBJ2-3	TRBV5-1	TRBD2	.	CASSLGLSGGPGNTQYF	TGCGCCAGCAGCTTGGGATTATCGGGAGGGCCGGGTAATACGCAGTATTTT
TRBJ2-7	TRBV6-1	TRBD1	few	CASSSIQGSSYEQYF	TGTGCCAGCAGTTCGATACAGGGGAGCTCCTACGAGCAGTACTTC
TRBJ1-2	TRBV25-1	TRBD1	few	CASSEWDRAGGGYTF	TGTGCCAGCAGTGAATGGGACAGGGCGGGGGGTGGCTACACCTTC
TRBJ1-1	TRBV7-2	.	many	CASSLSGGDTEAFF	TGTGCCAGCAGCTTGTCAGGCGGTGACACTGAAGCTTTCTTT
TRBJ1-6	TRBV7-3	TRBD1	.	CASSQGEGYLSPLHF	TGTGCCAGCAGCCAGGGGGAAGGGTATTTATCACCCCTCCACTTT
TRBJ1-1	TRBV7-3	.	many	CASSLELNTEAFF	TGTGCCAGCAGCTTAGAATTGAACACTGAAGCTTTCTTT
TRBJ2-7	TRBV6-6	.	.	CASSYSPGAGGQYF	TGTGCCAGCAGTTACTCCCCCGGGGCTGGGGGGCAGTACTTC
TRBJ2-5	TRBV10-2	.	.	CASMNSGENQETQYF	TGCGCCAGCATGAATAGCGGAGAGAATCAAGAGACCCAGTACTTC
TRBJ2-1	TRBV5-1	TRBD2	many	CASSSLAGSANEQFF	TGCGCCAGCAGCTCTCTAGCGGGCTCCGCCAATGAGCAGTTCTTC
TRBJ1-5	TRBV30	TRBD1	few	CAWSAKGAGQPQHF	TGTGCCTGGAGTGCAAAGGGGGCTGGTCAGCCCCAGCATTTT
TRBJ1-1	TRBV7-8	.	many	CASSLARGGRPTEAFF	TGTGCCAGCAGCTTAGCGCGAGGGGGTCGCCCCACTGAAGCTTTCTTT
TRBJ2-1	TRBV12-3/TRBV12-4	.	many	CASTLGGNEQFF	TGTGCCAGCACCCTAGGGGGGAATGAGCAGTTCTTC
TRBJ2-7	TRBV9	.	.	CASSQFQTDSYEQYF	TGTGCCAGCAGCCAATTTCAGACGGACTCCTACGAGCAGTACTTC
TRBJ2-2	TRBV11-2	TRBD2	many	CASSLGLAGGRTGELFF	TGTGCCAGCAGCTTGGGTTTAGCGGGAGGGCGAACCGGGGAGCTGTTTTTT
TRBJ2-7	TRBV29-1	.	.	CSVPGLASGEQYF	TGCAGCGTTCCGGGACTTGCGAGCGGCGAGCAGTACTTC
TRBJ2-3	TRBV6-2/TRBV6-3	TRBD2	many	CASSYGLAGGGDTQYF	TGTGCCAGCAGTTACGGACTAGCGGGAGGAGGAGATACGCAGTATTTT
TRBJ2-3	TRBV18	.	.	CASSAPPWTETTDTQYF	TGTGCCAGCTCAGCACCCCCCTGGACCGAGACCACAGATACGCAGTATTTT
TRBJ1-2	TRBV19	.	.	CASSAPAREDYGYTF	TGTGCCAGTAGTGCCCCAGCCAGGGAGGACTATGGCTACACCTTC
TRBJ2-7	TRBV6-2/TRBV6-3	TRBD2	many	CASRRLAGTYEQYF	TGTGCCAGCAGGCGACTAGCGGGAACCTACGAGCAGTACTTC
TRBJ2-3	TRBV6-1	.	.	CASSVDGTRTDTQYF	TGTGCCAGCAGTGTCGACGGCACCCGCACAGATACGCAGTATTTT
TRBJ2-5	TRBV7-2	.	many	CASSSHRVQETQYF	TGTGCCAGCAGCTCCCACAGGGTACAAGAGACCCAGTACTTC
TRBJ1-2	TRBV19	.	few	CASSIGSQPYGYTF	TGTGCCAGTAGTATAGGGAGTCAGCCCTATGGCTACACCTTC
TRBJ2-4	TRBV2	TRBD1	.	CASSTKWDRVNIQYF	TGTGCCAGCAGTACCAAGTGGGACAGGGTAAACATTCAGTACTTC
TRBJ1-1	TRBV7-9	TRBD1	few	CASSPTGGMNTEAFF	TGTGCCAGCAGTCCGACAGGGGGGATGAACACTGAAGCTTTCTTT
TRBJ2-7	TRBV28	TRBD1	many	CASSSNFQGAGEQYF	TGTGCCAGCAGTTCCAACTTCCAGGGGGCGGGCGAGCAGTACTTC
TRBJ2-5	TRBV4-1	.	.	CASSQAWGDGGTQYF	TGCGCCAGCAGCCAAGCTTGGGGAGACGGTGGGACCCAGTACTTC
TRBJ1-1	TRBV29-1	TRBD1	few	CSARGQVGRSAEAFF	TGCAGCGCCCGGGGACAGGTCGGGCGATCCGCTGAAGCTTTCTTT
TRBJ1-2	TRBV6-2/TRBV6-3	.	many	CASFEGVGHSAARGYTF	TGTGCCAGCTTCGAAGGGGTTGGACACTCAGCGGCTCGTGGCTACACCTTC
TRBJ2-1	TRBV7-3	.	.	CASSLGRSAYNEQFF	TGTGCCAGCAGCTTAGGACGGTCGGCCTACAATGAGCAGTTCTTC
TRBJ2-7	TRBV27	TRBD1	few	CATRGGPDRGPYEQYF	TGTGCCACCCGGGGTGGTCCAGACAGGGGGCCCTACGAGCAGTACTTC
TRBJ1-2	TRBV15	.	many	CATWGEGPFGYTF	TGTGCCACCTGGGGGGAGGGGCCCTTTGGCTACACCTTC
TRBJ2-1	TRBV7-3	TRBD1	.	CASSLDRDSYNEQFF	TGTGCCAGCAGCTTGGACAGGGACTCCTACAATGAGCAGTTCTTC
TRBJ1-1	TRBV5-1	.	many	CASSLAVGDTEAFF	TGCGCCAGCAGCTTGGCCGTGGGGGACACTGAAGCTTTCTTT
TRBJ1-1	TRBV27	.	many	CASSPLRGLLGLNTEAFF	TGTGCCAGCAGTCCGCTACGAGGGTTGCTGGGATTGAACACTGAAGCTTTCTTT
TRBJ2-3	TRBV30	TRBD2	few	CAWAGLAGEDTQYF	TGTGCCTGGGCGGGACTAGCGGGAGAAGATACGCAGTATTTT
TRBJ1-6	TRBV5-1	.	few	CASSTDGNNSPLHF	TGCGCCAGCAGCACCGACGGAAATAATTCACCCCTCCACTTT
TRBJ2-2	TRBV6-4	.	.	CASSDWPPNTGELFF	TGTGCCAGCAGTGATTGGCCTCCCAACACCGGGGAGCTGTTTTTT